This T cell receptor (beta chain) was profiled in a study of post-analysis software for immune sequencing data. Study-level background: The cohort encompassed relapsing-remitting, secondary progressive and progressive-relapsing multiple sclerosis disease courses. Study-wide results and limits: About 5 TRBV segments occurring more often in patients than controls included TRBV5-6, TRBV5-1 and TRBV20-1. With F measure, samples from one preparation batch clustered together strongly. Normalized Chao1 diversity was significantly lower in multiple sclerosis patients than in controls.

The CDR3 runs 13 residues. The germline CDR1 and CDR2 sequences are SQVTM and ANQGSEA. V gave up 8 bases and J gave up 7 bases; unmatched junction bases: 11. The TCR beta cDNA libraries contained unique molecular identifiers. T cells numbering about 0.95 to 10 million yielded roughly 0.5 million cDNA molecules. One entry per CDR3 protein, called by TCRdb with MiXCR from the PCR reads. The data contain roughly 180,000 distinct CDR3 sequences, over 25% of them singletons. Note on this clonotype: The antigen remains undetermined. A clone one base away is much larger, so this may be a read error.

The sequenced material came from blood. The receptor comes from a girl aged 10 to 17 with multiple sclerosis. This rearrangement joins TRBV29-1 to TRBJ2-7, with TRBD1 matching over 10 bases. CDR3 in amino acids: CSSWTGGGNEQYF. In nucleotides, the CDR3 is TGCAGCTCCTGGACAGGGGGGGGAAATGAGCAGTACTTC.